These T cell receptor beta chains were read from a single sample in a study of cytomegalovirus exposure and HLA in healthy donors. Measured with immunoSEQ multiplex PCR; TCRdb has only the in-frame clones, and not every one. The table has about 140,000 clones, more than 60% seen once; the top ten hold about 1.7%. Sequencing used PBMCs. These receptors all stem from a female donor in good health and CMV-seronegative. The CDR3 runs from the conserved cysteine through the conserved F or W. The order of the fields is CDR3 length, clone size, J gene, V gene, D gene, CDR3 protein, CDR3 DNA. A D gene is named only where the DNA matches it firmly. Some rows have no size entry. The others give once, few or many, or a class for an expanded clone.

>12|.|TRBJ2-7|TRBV15|.
CATSRDHYEQYF
TGTGCCACCAGCAGAGATCACTACGAGCAGTACTTC
>14|.|TRBJ2-7|TRBV19|TRBD2
CASSKRDGSYEQYF
TGTGCCAGTAGTAAGCGGGACGGCTCCTACGAGCAGTACTTC
>14|.|TRBJ1-1|TRBV6-5|TRBD1
CASIRQGANTEAFF
TGTGCCAGCATTAGACAGGGGGCGAACACTGAAGCTTTCTTT
>14|.|TRBJ2-3|TRBV10-3|TRBD1
CAIRTGKYTDTQYF
TGTGCCATCAGGACAGGGAAGTATACAGATACGCAGTATTTT
>13|.|TRBJ1-2|TRBV29-1|TRBD1
CSVAGQGSYGYTF
TGCAGCGTGGCGGGACAGGGAAGCTATGGCTACACCTTC
>15|.|TRBJ2-1|TRBV2|.
CASSDVGGNNNEQFF
TGTGCCAGCAGTGATGTAGGAGGGAACAACAATGAGCAGTTCTTC
>15|few|TRBJ1-6|TRBV6-6|TRBD1
CASSENWTGASPLHF
TGTGCCAGCAGCGAGAATTGGACAGGGGCTTCACCCCTCCACTTT
>15|.|TRBJ2-7|TRBV10-3|TRBD2
CAISRAGTSGYEQYF
TGTGCCATCAGTAGGGCCGGGACTAGCGGCTACGAGCAGTACTTC
>12|.|TRBJ2-1|TRBV5-1|.
CASSFTFNEQFF
TGCGCCAGCAGCTTTACATTCAATGAGCAGTTCTTC
>14|.|TRBJ2-7|TRBV5-5|.
CASSLDGGPYEQYF
TGTGCCAGCAGCTTGGACGGGGGGCCCTACGAGCAGTACTTC
>14|.|TRBJ1-3|TRBV18|.
CASSNLDSGNTIYF
TGTGCCAGCTCTAACCTCGACAGCGGAAACACCATATATTTT
>15|few|TRBJ1-1|TRBV19|TRBD1
CASSPPGTANTEAFF
TGTGCCAGTAGTCCCCCGGGGACAGCGAACACTGAAGCTTTCTTT
>17|.|TRBJ2-1|TRBV4-1|.
CASSQEGYGTQYNEQFF
TGCGCCAGCAGCCAAGAAGGTTACGGGACTCAGTACAATGAGCAGTTCTTC
>14|once|TRBJ1-1|TRBV19|.
CASSMLYPEGEAFF
TGTGCCAGTAGTATGTTATACCCCGAGGGTGAAGCTTTCTTT
>16|.|TRBJ1-5|TRBV18|.
CASSPLPPGSDQPQHF
TGTGCCAGCTCACCACTCCCGCCGGGGAGCGATCAGCCCCAGCATTTT
>13|.|TRBJ1-2|TRBV7-6|.
CASSPGEESGYTF
TGTGCCAGCAGCCCTGGTGAAGAGAGTGGCTACACCTTC
>14|.|TRBJ2-2|TRBV19|TRBD1
CASIGQGTAGELFF
TGTGCCAGTATTGGACAGGGTACCGCCGGGGAGCTGTTTTTT
>13|.|TRBJ2-5|TRBV2|.
CASSDGGVETQYF
TGTGCCAGCAGTGACGGAGGGGTAGAGACCCAGTACTTC
>17|.|TRBJ2-2|TRBV29-1|.
CSVEDRARDTSTGELFF
TGCAGCGTTGAAGATCGTGCCAGGGATACGAGCACCGGGGAGCTGTTTTTT
>13|.|TRBJ2-7|TRBV28|.
CASSPSPFFEQYF
TGTGCCAGCAGTCCGTCCCCCTTTTTCGAGCAGTACTTC
>16|.|TRBJ2-7|TRBV5-1|TRBD2
CASSPRGTSGTYEQYF
TGCGCCAGCAGCCCCCGGGGGACTAGCGGAACCTACGAGCAGTACTTC
>17|.|TRBJ2-5|TRBV4-2|TRBD2
CASSQDRSERGQETQYF
TGTGCCAGCAGCCAAGATCGGAGCGAGCGGGGGCAAGAGACCCAGTACTTC
>15|.|TRBJ1-2|TRBV7-9|.
CASSLLTHANYGYTF
TGTGCCAGCAGCTTGCTGACACATGCTAACTATGGCTACACCTTC
>13|.|TRBJ2-2|TRBV11-2|.
CASLLSDTGELFF
TGTGCCAGCCTTCTCTCAGACACCGGGGAGCTGTTTTTT
>17|once|TRBJ2-3|TRBV28|TRBD2
CASSLWGTSGKGDTQYF
TGTGCCAGCAGTTTATGGGGGACTAGCGGGAAGGGAGATACGCAGTATTTT
>15|.|TRBJ1-1|TRBV7-9|.
CASSLEPGSNTEAFF
TGTGCCAGCAGCTTAGAACCGGGGTCGAACACTGAAGCTTTCTTT
>15|.|TRBJ2-1|TRBV5-1|TRBD2
CASSSEGGPYNEQFF
TGCGCCAGCAGCTCTGAGGGAGGGCCTTACAATGAGCAGTTCTTC
>13|.|TRBJ2-3|TRBV29-1|TRBD1
CSVETGGGDTQYF
TGCAGCGTTGAGACAGGGGGGGGAGATACGCAGTATTTT
>13|few|TRBJ1-2|TRBV2|TRBD1
CARSIGTAYGYTF
TGTGCCAGATCAATCGGGACAGCCTATGGCTACACCTTC
>15|.|TRBJ2-7|TRBV6-4|TRBD1
CASSVNRGSSYEQYF
TGTGCCAGCAGTGTGAACAGGGGTAGCTCCTACGAGCAGTACTTC
>15|.|TRBJ1-1|TRBV28|TRBD1
CASSVGQGEYTEAFF
TGTGCCAGCAGTGTAGGACAGGGAGAATACACTGAAGCTTTCTTT
>14|.|TRBJ2-7|TRBV9|TRBD1
CASSVGTGAYEQYF
TGTGCCAGCAGCGTCGGGACAGGAGCCTACGAGCAGTACTTC